The text below deals with one TCR beta chain. This receptor's antigen is unknown. The sample holds no much larger clone one base away, and base qualities are not on file. This sample was taken from a study of blood T cell repertoires in COVID-19 (dated by TCRdb to 2018 to 2021). For context, the study as a whole: Samples from collaborators originated in the United States, Italy and Spain and spanned both the acute and convalescent phases of COVID-19. The material from the prospective study consisted of cDNA or gDNA derived from T cells, B-cell-depleted T cells, or PBMCs. Subjects who had been exposed to COVID-19, were actively infected with it, or had recovered from it provided the deeply sampled blood TCRbeta repertoires that made up the dataset. The repertoires were made available in a free public database intended to serve as a resource for research on the immune response to SARS-CoV-2. Samples were obtained from the ongoing ImmuneRACE study (first 160 participants) and from 950 to 1,500 subjects provided by 6 global collaborators. The sample metadata nearly always contained a de-identified subject ID, COVID-19 status, age in years and sex. Where HLA class I and class II types were available, the types were taken from metadata supplied by the sample provider, not from assay-based typing. Overall study outcomes, separate from this receptor: The quantity of clinical and demographic metadata differed by source and by participant and was supplied without curation.

TCRbeta CDR3 regions were amplified from genomic DNA using the immunoSEQ Assay, a bias-controlled multiplex PCR. The authors' analysis ran thus. Nucleated cell counts per sample were estimated from amplification of reference gene primers within the assay. Sequence reads were collapsed and filtered to measure the absolute abundance of every unique TCRbeta CDR3 rearrangement. For each sample, productive Simpson clonality was calculated by taking the square root of Simpson's diversity index across productive rearrangements. TCRdb carries this immuneACCESS record with in-frame sequences only. Its versions omit some clonotypes, under half of them owing to an unresolved V gene in the studies checked, with the rest unexplained. V, J and clone size are taken as reported in that table, and D and trimming were inferred from the DNA itself. The sample table contains roughly 120,000 clones; only one count was recorded for roughly 86% of them. The ten largest account for roughly 4.9% of the sample.

The collaborating institutions used their own protocols to collect whole blood in K2EDTA tubes. Collaborator samples were shipped for TCRbeta analysis as frozen whole blood, isolated PBMCs, or DNA extracted from either sample type. The CDR3 goes from the cysteine to the phenylalanine over 18 residues. The sequence is cut down to CDR3 DNA, 54 bases in frame from base 1. CDR1 and CDR2 are read off the germline V gene as SGHRS and YFSETQ. The junction shows trimming of 0 bases on V and 5 bases on J, plus 23 bases between the germline ends. The origin of this receptor is a human donor in a cohort sampled during active COVID-19. Sequences were obtained from peripheral blood. The V and J genes are TRBV5-1 and TRBJ2-5; possibly the D gene is TRBD2, per 5 matching bases. The CDR3 protein is CASSLALLGWAVVETQYF. The bases are TGCGCCAGCAGCTTGGCCCTACTAGGTTGGGCTGTGGTGGAGACCCAGTACTTC.